A selection of T cell receptor beta chains follows, all from one sample in a study of OX40 agonist ivuxolimab in advanced cancers. Profiled with immunoSEQ multiplex PCR; TCRdb holds only in-frame clones, not every one. Here the sample spans around 60,000 clones, 85% being singletons. The source was CD4+ or CD8+ T cells sorted from blood, collected in a trial of the OX40 agonist ivuxolimab. Receptors originate from an adult with an advanced solid tumor such as melanoma, head and neck, liver or kidney cancer. The CDR3 runs from the conserved cysteine through the conserved F or W. The order of the fields is D gene, J gene, clone size, V gene, CDR3 protein, CDR3 DNA. A D gene is named only where the DNA matches it firmly. Clone size, where shown, is once, few, many, or a class for clones that have expanded.

>TRBD1|TRBJ2-5|once|TRBV2
CASSDRGQETQYF
TGTGCCAGCAGCGACAGGGGGCAAGAGACCCAGTACTTC
>TRBD2|TRBJ2-5|.|TRBV15
CATSRDPGGETQYF
TGTGCCACCAGCAGAGACCCGGGAGGAGAGACCCAGTACTTC
>.|TRBJ2-5|.|TRBV27
CASSLRRQETQYF
TGTGCCAGCAGTTTAAGGCGCCAAGAGACCCAGTACTTC
>.|TRBJ2-5|.|TRBV18
CASSPGQETQYF
TGTGCCAGCTCACCAGGGCAAGAGACCCAGTACTTC
>TRBD2|TRBJ2-1|.|TRBV6-5
CASSFTGTSVNEQFF
TGTGCCAGCAGTTTTACCGGGACTAGTGTCAATGAGCAGTTCTTC
>.|TRBJ1-1|once|TRBV15
CATSRGQVNTEAFF
TGTGCCACCAGCAGAGGACAGGTGAACACTGAAGCTTTCTTT
>.|TRBJ2-7|.|TRBV27
CASSPPGGEQYF
TGTGCCAGCAGTCCCCCAGGAGGCGAGCAGTACTTC
>TRBD2|TRBJ2-3|.|TRBV10-3
CAIGREAGADTQYF
TGTGCCATCGGGCGGGAGGCAGGTGCAGATACGCAGTATTTT
>.|TRBJ2-5|.|TRBV2
CASSEGVYQETQYF
TGTGCCAGCAGTGAAGGGGTTTATCAAGAGACCCAGTACTTC
>TRBD2|TRBJ2-3|.|TRBV6-1
CASSDSGGATQYF
TGTGCCAGCAGTGACAGCGGGGGGGCAACGCAGTATTTT
>.|TRBJ2-2|.|TRBV6-6
CASSYGIHTGELFF
TGTGCCAGCAGTTACGGGATTCACACCGGGGAGCTGTTTTTT
>.|TRBJ1-1|.|TRBV9
CASSVGAGLNTEAFF
TGTGCCAGCAGCGTAGGGGCAGGGCTGAACACTGAAGCTTTCTTT
>.|TRBJ1-6|.|TRBV7-8
CASSLAWPINSPLHF
TGTGCCAGCAGCTTAGCCTGGCCGATTAATTCACCCCTCCACTTT
>TRBD1|TRBJ1-4|once|TRBV5-4
CASSIGTGMATNEKLFF
TGTGCCAGCAGCATCGGGACAGGGATGGCAACTAATGAAAAACTGTTTTTT
>.|TRBJ1-4|.|TRBV28
CASRTLQATNEKLFF
TGTGCCAGCAGGACACTACAAGCAACTAATGAAAAACTGTTTTTT
>.|TRBJ2-1|.|TRBV5-6
CASSPQGPRGGEQFF
TGTGCCAGCAGCCCACAGGGCCCCCGGGGTGGGGAGCAGTTCTTC
>TRBD2|TRBJ2-5|.|TRBV2
CASSQRRGSQETQYF
TGTGCCAGCAGTCAGAGGCGGGGGAGTCAAGAGACCCAGTACTTC
>TRBD1|TRBJ1-2|once|TRBV5-1
CASSQTGASDYGYTF
TGCGCCAGCAGCCAGACAGGGGCAAGCGACTATGGCTACACCTTC
>.|TRBJ2-2|.|TRBV10-3
CAIPTGRDTGELFF
TGTGCCATACCGACAGGGAGGGACACCGGGGAGCTGTTTTTT
>.|TRBJ2-7|.|TRBV5-1
CASSFRGATPYEQYF
TGCGCCAGCAGCTTTAGGGGCGCAACGCCCTACGAGCAGTACTTC
>TRBD1|TRBJ1-2|.|TRBV18
CASSPNDRGGYTF
TGTGCCAGCTCACCAAACGACAGGGGAGGCTACACCTTC
>.|TRBJ1-1|.|TRBV7-9
CASSPRLNTEAFF
TGTGCCAGCAGCCCCCGACTGAACACTGAAGCTTTCTTT
>.|TRBJ2-4|few|TRBV19
CASTPRGTKNIQYF
TGTGCCAGCACCCCGAGGGGGACCAAAAACATTCAGTACTTC
>TRBD2|TRBJ2-7|.|TRBV4-1
CASSPRASGRTYEQYF
TGCGCCAGCAGCCCCCGCGCTAGCGGGAGAACCTACGAGCAGTACTTC
>.|TRBJ2-3|.|TRBV18
CASSPGLTDTQYF
TGTGCCAGCTCACCCGGACTCACAGATACGCAGTATTTT
>.|TRBJ1-2|.|TRBV27
CATAGSYGYTF
TGTGCCACTGCGGGATCCTATGGCTACACCTTC
>.|TRBJ2-7|.|TRBV2
CASSEMGGASYEQYF
TGTGCCAGCAGTGAAATGGGGGGGGCCTCCTACGAGCAGTACTTC
>TRBD1|TRBJ1-1|once|TRBV10-3
CAISESKSPTRGQEYTEAFF
TGTGCCATCAGTGAGTCGAAAAGCCCGACGAGGGGGCAGGAGTACACTGAAGCTTTCTTT
>.|TRBJ2-7|.|TRBV7-8
CASSPRQDSYEQYF
TGTGCCAGCAGCCCCCGACAGGACTCCTACGAGCAGTACTTC
>.|TRBJ2-3|.|TRBV2
CASSEALSTDTQYF
TGTGCCAGCAGTGAGGCTTTAAGCACAGATACGCAGTATTTT
>TRBD2|TRBJ2-1|once|TRBV11-2
CASSLGGLAGGEQFF
TGTGCCAGCAGCTTAGGCGGTCTAGCGGGTGGGGAGCAGTTCTTC
>.|TRBJ1-5|.|TRBV11-2
CASSVTGDQPQHF
TGTGCCAGCAGCGTGACCGGGGATCAGCCCCAGCATTTT
>TRBD1|TRBJ2-1|.|TRBV11-2
CASSLEGTAFNEQFF
TGTGCCAGCAGCTTAGAGGGGACAGCCTTTAATGAGCAGTTCTTC
>TRBD2|TRBJ2-2|.|TRBV30
CAWTEPLAGGRYTGELFF
TGTGCCTGGACCGAACCCCTCGCGGGGGGGCGGTACACCGGGGAGCTGTTTTTT
>TRBD2|TRBJ2-7|.|TRBV10-3
CAIRTSVSYEQYF
TGTGCCATCCGGACTAGCGTTTCCTACGAGCAGTACTTC
>TRBD1|TRBJ1-5|.|TRBV28
CASTTPAGTVLHF
TGTGCCAGCACCACCCCGGCGGGGACAGTATTGCATTTT
>.|TRBJ1-1|.|TRBV2
CASKGTGRNTEAFF
TGTGCCAGCAAAGGCACAGGCCGGAACACTGAAGCTTTCTTT